This TCR beta chain was documented in a study of CD8 T cells in Susac syndrome. Those who served as multiple sclerosis controls were treatment-naive patients with stable or active relapsing-remitting disease. CD8+ and CD4+ T cells were negatively isolated; TEMRA cells were FACS-enriched. The V and J ends lost 2 bases and 5 bases, in that order; junction bases with no gene match: 7. Germline V gene data show CDR1 as SGDLS and CDR2 as YYNGEE. The CDR3 consists of 14 residues. RNA totalling roughly 0.45 to 1 ug underwent reverse transcription with random hexamers. MiXCR, applied by TCRdb to the immunoSEQ multiplex PCR reads, yields one record per CDR3 protein. The sample records about 60,000 distinct CDR3 sequences, roughly 94% being singletons.

The gene calls are TRBV9 and TRBJ2-7; 7 bases are shared with TRBD2. The specimen sequenced was CD8+ T cells from PBMCs. This TCR was sampled from a human donor with multiple sclerosis. CDR3 DNA: TGTGCCAGCAGCGTTTATGGACTAGAGGACGAGCAGTACTTC. Amino acids: CASSVYGLEDEQYF.